This T cell receptor (beta chain) is from a study of cytomegalovirus exposure and HLA in healthy donors. Study details: From about 179 million T cells, an earlier analysis saw 117 million unique TCR beta sequences.

To note about this clone: Antigen unknown.

Study-wide results and limits: The study designated fewer than 200 TCR beta chains cytomegalovirus-associated. Later, an analysis showed that TCR beta chains associated with HLA were more clonally expanded than others that were equally common.

This CDR3 has 15 residues. Trimming shortened V by 7 bases and J by 4 bases, and 17 bases separated the two germline ends. From germline, CDR1 is SGHTA and CDR2 FQGNSA. 13 Jbeta primers and 60 Vbeta primers were used for the PCR. Profiling relied on immunoSEQ multiplex PCR, and the TCRdb table lists in-frame clones only, not all of them. The sample shows 90,000 to 100,000 clones, around four fifths of them seen only once. The receptor's source is a man aged 40-55 years in good health and CMV-seronegative. The J gene is TRBJ1-5, the V gene TRBV7-2, with unresolved D. The material sequenced was PBMCs. The CDR3 DNA follows: TGTGCCAGCACCGAGGGTGGACGGGTTAATCAGCCCCAGCATTTT. Amino acids: CASTEGGRVNQPQHF.